This T cell receptor beta chain was found in a study of blood T cell repertoires in COVID-19. Profiled with immunoSEQ multiplex PCR; TCRdb holds only in-frame clones, not every one. Of roughly 300,000 clones in the sample, 70% to 90% were seen once. The CDR3 has 12 amino acids. Losses at the gene ends were 2 bases for V and 8 bases for J; bases not matched to a gene: 1. Per the germline V gene, CDR1 is SGHRS and CDR2 is YFSETQ. The origin of this receptor is a woman aged 25 to 39 who had recovered from COVID-19. The sequenced sample consisted of PBMCs or T cells enriched from blood (not recorded which). This rearrangement joins TRBV5-1 to TRBJ2-1; 7 bases are shared with TRBD1. The CDR3 here is CASSFTGDEQFF. As DNA, the CDR3 is TGCGCCAGCAGCTTCACAGGGGATGAGCAGTTCTTC. Combining the CDR3 with reference TRBV5-1 and TRBJ2-1 gives the whole variable domain KAGVTQTPRYLIKTRGQQVTLSCSPISGHRSVSWYQQTPGQGLQFLFEYFSETQRNKGNFPGRFSGRQFSNSRSEMNVSTLELGDSALYLCASSFTGDEQFFGPGTRLTVL.